This T cell receptor (beta chain) was documented in a study of blood T cells in healthy people across ages. The study, taken as a whole, reports: Considered underestimates were the diversity estimates obtained from one million T cells. With donor CMV status unknown, expanded clonotype changes were possibly confounded. Among T cells, TCR beta diversity per million cells dropped roughly linearly as age rose.

J lost 5 bases, V lost 1 base, and 4 bases had no gene match. CDR1 SGHRS and CDR2 YFSETQ come from the germline V gene. The CDR3 extends over 16 amino acids. This clonotype was observed a handful of times. Its antigen is currently unknown. The second PCR ran roughly 6 to 11 cycles with a sample-barcoded 5' primer and J-beta primers. Samples each returned at least 3 million CDR3-containing paired-end reads. Each CDR3 protein is one row after TCRdb ran MiXCR on the 5' RACE reads. The table records about 2 million distinct CDR3 sequences, around half of them present only once. The specimen sequenced was blood. The TCR comes from a woman aged 40 to 50 in good health. The rearrangement uses TRBV5-1 and TRBJ2-1; 12 bases agree with TRBD2. The CDR3 DNA sequence: TGCGCCAGCAGCTTGCGCACTAGCGGGGGGAACAATGAGCAGTTCTTC. Protein product: CASSLRTSGGNNEQFF.